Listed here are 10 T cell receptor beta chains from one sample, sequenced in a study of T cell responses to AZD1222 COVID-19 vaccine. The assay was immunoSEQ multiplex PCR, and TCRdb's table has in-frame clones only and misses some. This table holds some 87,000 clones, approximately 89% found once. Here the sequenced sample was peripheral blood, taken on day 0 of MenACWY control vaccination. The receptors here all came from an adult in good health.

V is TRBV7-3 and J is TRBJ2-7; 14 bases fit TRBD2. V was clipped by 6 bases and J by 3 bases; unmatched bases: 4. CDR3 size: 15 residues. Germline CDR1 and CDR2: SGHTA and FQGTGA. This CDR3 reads CASSFGTSGSYEQYF. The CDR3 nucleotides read TGTGCCAGCAGTTTTGGGACTAGCGGGAGCTACGAGCAGTACTTC.

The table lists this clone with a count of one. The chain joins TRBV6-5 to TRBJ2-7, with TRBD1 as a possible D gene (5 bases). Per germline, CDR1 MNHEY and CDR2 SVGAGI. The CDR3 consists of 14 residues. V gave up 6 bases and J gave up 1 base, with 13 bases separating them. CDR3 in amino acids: CASRVQTVSYEQYF. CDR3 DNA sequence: TGTGCCAGCAGGGTCCAGACAGTTTCCTACGAGCAGTACTTC.

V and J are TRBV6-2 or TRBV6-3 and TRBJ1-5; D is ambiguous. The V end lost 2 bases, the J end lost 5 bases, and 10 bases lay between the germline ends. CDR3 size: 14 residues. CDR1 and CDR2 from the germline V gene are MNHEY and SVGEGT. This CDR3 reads CASSYGSQYQPQHF. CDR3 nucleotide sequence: TGTGCCAGCAGTTACGGTTCACAATATCAGCCCCAGCATTTT.

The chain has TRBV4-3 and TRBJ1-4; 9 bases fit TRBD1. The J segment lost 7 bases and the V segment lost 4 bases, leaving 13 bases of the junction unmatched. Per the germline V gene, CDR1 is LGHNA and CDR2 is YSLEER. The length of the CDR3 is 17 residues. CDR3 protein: CASSPGVLQGAGEKLFF. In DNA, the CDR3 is TGCGCCAGCAGCCCTGGGGTTTTACAGGGGGCAGGTGAAAAACTGTTTTTT.

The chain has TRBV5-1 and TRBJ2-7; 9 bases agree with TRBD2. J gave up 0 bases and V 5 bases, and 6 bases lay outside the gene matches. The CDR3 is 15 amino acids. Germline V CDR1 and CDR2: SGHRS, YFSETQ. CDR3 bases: TGCGCCAGCAGAGTAGAGCGGGGGGACTCCTACGAGCAGTACTTC. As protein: CASRVERGDSYEQYF.

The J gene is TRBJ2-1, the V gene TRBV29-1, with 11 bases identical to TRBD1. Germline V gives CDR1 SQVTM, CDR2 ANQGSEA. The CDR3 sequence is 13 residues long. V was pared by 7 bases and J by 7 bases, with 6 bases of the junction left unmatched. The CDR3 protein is CSGGQGVWNEQFF. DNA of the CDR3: TGCAGCGGGGGACAGGGGGTATGGAATGAGCAGTTCTTC.

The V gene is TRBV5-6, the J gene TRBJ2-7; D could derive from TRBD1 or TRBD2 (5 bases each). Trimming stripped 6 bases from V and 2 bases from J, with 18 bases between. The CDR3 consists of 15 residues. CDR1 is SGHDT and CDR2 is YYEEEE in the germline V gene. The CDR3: CASNHPGRRTYEQYF. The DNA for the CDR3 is TGTGCCAGCAACCATCCGGGACGGAGAACCTACGAGCAGTACTTC.

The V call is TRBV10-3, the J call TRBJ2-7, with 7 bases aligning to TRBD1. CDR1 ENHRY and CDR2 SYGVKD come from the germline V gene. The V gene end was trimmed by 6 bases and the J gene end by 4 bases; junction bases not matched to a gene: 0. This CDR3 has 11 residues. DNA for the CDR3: TGTGCCATCAGGACAGGGTACGAGCAGTACTTC. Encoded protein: CAIRTGYEQYF.

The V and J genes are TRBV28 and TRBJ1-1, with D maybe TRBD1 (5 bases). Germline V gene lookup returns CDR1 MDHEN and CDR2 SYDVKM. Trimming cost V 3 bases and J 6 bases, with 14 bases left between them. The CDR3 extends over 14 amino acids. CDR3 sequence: CASSFWGVDAEAFF. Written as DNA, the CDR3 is TGTGCCAGCAGTTTTTGGGGGGTCGACGCTGAAGCTTTCTTT.

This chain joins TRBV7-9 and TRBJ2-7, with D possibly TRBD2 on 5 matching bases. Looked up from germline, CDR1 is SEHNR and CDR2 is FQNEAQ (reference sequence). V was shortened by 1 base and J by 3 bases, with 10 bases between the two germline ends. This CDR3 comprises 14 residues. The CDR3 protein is CASSLGGQDYEQYF. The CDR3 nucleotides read TGTGCCAGCAGCTTAGGCGGGCAGGACTACGAGCAGTACTTC. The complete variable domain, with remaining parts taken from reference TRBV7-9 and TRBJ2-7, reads DTGVSQNPRHKITKRGQNVTFRCDPISEHNRLYWYRQTLGQGPEFLTYFQNEAQLEKSRLLSDRFSAERPKGSFSTLEIQRTEQGDSAMYLCASSLGGQDYEQYFGPGTRLTVT.